The 31 T cell receptor beta chains below were found in one sample sequenced in a study of blood T cell repertoires in COVID-19. The method was immunoSEQ multiplex PCR; TCRdb's version includes in-frame clones alone and lacks a portion of them. The sample consists of under 150,000 clones, around 83% of them appearing once. Sequencing used peripheral blood. Source of these receptors: a woman aged 60-75 years with COVID-19, enrolled during active disease.

V is TRBV7-3 and J is TRBJ2-3, with D tentatively TRBD2 (6 bases). Germline CDR1 is SGHTA and CDR2 is FQGTGA. V shed 8 bases and J shed 0 bases, with 18 bases lying between them. There are 16 residues in the CDR3. The DNA for the CDR3 is TGTGCCAGCGGCCGGGACTCTAGGGGTAGCACAGATACGCAGTATTTT. Translated: CASGRDSRGSTDTQYF.

The chain joins TRBV5-6 to TRBJ2-3; D might be TRBD2 (6 bases). Germline lookup yields CDR1 SGHDT and CDR2 YYEEEE. V was clipped by 4 bases and J by 4 bases, with 25 bases between them. The CDR3 has 18 amino acids. CDR3 nucleotides: TGTGCCAGCAGCCCACTCTTGCTTTGGGACTGGCAATCAGATACGCAGTATTTT. Its protein product is CASSPLLLWDWQSDTQYF.

The chain links TRBV9 to TRBJ2-1; TRBD2 aligns across 12 bases. This CDR3 contains 16 residues. J lost 4 bases, V lost 4 bases, and 6 bases had no gene match. Germline V lookup: CDR1 SGDLS, CDR2 YYNGEE. Here the CDR3 reads CASSFPGTSGYNEQFF. As DNA, the CDR3 is TGTGCCAGCAGCTTCCCCGGGACTAGCGGGTACAATGAGCAGTTCTTC.

The chain has TRBV27 and TRBJ1-4; D perhaps matches TRBD1 (5 bases). V was clipped by 0 bases and J by 1 base, with 15 bases between them. Looked up from germline, CDR1 is MNHEY and CDR2 is SMNVEV (reference sequence). The CDR3 has 18 amino acids. CDR3 nucleotides: TGTGCCAGCAGTTTATCACCAACGGGGGTTCTAACTAATGAAAAACTGTTTTTT. Amino acids: CASSLSPTGVLTNEKLFF.

A few counts support this clone. The rearrangement uses TRBV5-6 and TRBJ1-5, with 8 nucleotides matching TRBD1. CDR3 length: 14 amino acids. The germline CDR1 and CDR2 sequences are SGHDT and YYEEEE. Losses at the gene ends were 1 base for V and 8 bases for J; bases not matched to a gene: 5. CDR3 amino acids: CASSLWDRREPQHF. The CDR3 nucleotides read TGTGCCAGCAGCTTGTGGGACAGGAGAGAGCCCCAGCATTTT.

A few counts support this clone. This chain connects TRBV4-1 to TRBJ2-7; 7 bases match TRBD2. V gave up 4 bases and J gave up 0 bases; unmatched junction bases: 12. CDR1 and CDR2 (germline): MGHRA, YSYEKL. This CDR3 has 17 amino acids. The CDR3: CASSPSPSAGSSYEQYF. CDR3 DNA: TGCGCCAGCAGCCCCTCTCCTTCAGCGGGGAGCTCCTACGAGCAGTACTTC.

This clone was found once. V gene TRBV7-8 combines with J gene TRBJ1-1, with a possible D match to TRBD1 (5 bases). This CDR3 is 15 amino acids long. Germline V gives CDR1 SGHVS, CDR2 FQNEAQ. V lost 0 bases and J 1 base, leaving 9 bases between the germline ends. The CDR3 coding sequence is TGTGCCAGCAGCTTAGCGGGACTGGAGAACACTGAAGCTTTCTTT. Protein: CASSLAGLENTEAFF.

The chain is built from TRBV19 and TRBJ1-2, with 7 positions matching TRBD1. The germline V gene encodes CDR1 LNHDA and CDR2 SQIVND (reference sequence). Trimming took 3 bases from V and 8 from J; bases not matched to a gene: 18. The CDR3 contains 17 residues. The CDR3 DNA reads TGTGCCAGTAGTATCGTGGGTCGCGGACAGGTTATGGGCGGCTACACCTTC. This encodes CASSIVGRGQVMGGYTF.

The chain's CDR3 is CAVRSGGKGDTQYF. For the CDR3, the DNA is TGTGCCGTTAGATCAGGGGGCAAGGGAGATACGCAGTATTTT. This chain connects TRBV5-5 to TRBJ2-3; TRBD1 matches 8 bases. The CDR3 length is 14 residues. V dropped 10 bases and J dropped 5; count of bases not matched to a gene: 12. Germline CDR1 and CDR2: SGHKS and YYEKEE (reference sequence).

The V and J genes are TRBV9 and TRBJ2-1; TRBD1 is a possible D gene (5 bases). From germline, CDR1 is SGDLS and CDR2 YYNGEE. The CDR3 totals 13 residues. The germline V and J ends were trimmed by 0 bases and 5 bases, with 6 bases remaining between them. The CDR3 protein is CASSVEGDNEQFF. DNA for the CDR3: TGTGCCAGCAGCGTAGAAGGGGACAATGAGCAGTTCTTC.

The chain uses TRBV20-1 and TRBJ2-3, with D perhaps matching TRBD2 (6 bases). CDR3 size: 14 residues. Germline-derived CDR1 and CDR2 are DFQATT and SNEGSKA (reference sequence). Between the trimmed V and J ends, which lost 3 bases and 5 bases, there was a span of 15 bases. The CDR3 nucleotides are TGCAGTGCTAGTTTAGCTTCGGGGGTAGATACGCAGTATTTT. It specifies CSASLASGVDTQYF.

The sample holds one count of this clone. This chain uses TRBV9 with TRBJ1-2; a weak D match, TRBD1 (6 bases). Trimming left V 3 bases short and J 0 bases short, with 12 bases between. The CDR3 extends over 15 amino acids. Germline assignment: CDR1 SGDLS and CDR2 YYNGEE. The CDR3 sequence: CASSEEGGTNYGYTF. CDR3 nucleotides: TGTGCCAGCAGCGAGGAGGGGGGGACTAACTATGGCTACACCTTC.

The gene calls are TRBV30 and TRBJ1-2, with no clear D. This CDR3 contains 14 residues. Germline values: CDR1 GTSNPN, CDR2 SVGIG (reference sequence). V lost 7 bases, J lost 4 bases, and 19 bases lay in between. The CDR3 DNA is TGTGCCTCGCCTACGGGAGGCGCTCTCTATGGCTACACCTTC. As protein: CASPTGGALYGYTF. The variable domain in full, with the rest retrieved from reference TRBV30 and TRBJ1-2, is SQTIHQWPATLVQPVGSPLSLECTVEGTSNPNLYWYRQAAGRGLQLLFYSVGIGQISSEVPQNLSASRPQDRQFILSSKKLLLSDSGFYLCASPTGGALYGYTFGSGTRLTVV.

The V and J genes are TRBV2 and TRBJ2-7; D may be TRBD2 (5 bases). Germline loops: CDR1 SNHLY, CDR2 FYNNEI. The CDR3 has 12 amino acids. The V gene lost 3 bases and the J gene lost 2 bases, with 5 bases spanning the gap. In DNA form, the CDR3 reads TGTGCCAGCAGTGATAGCGCCTACGAGCAGTACTTC. It specifies CASSDSAYEQYF.

The chain couples TRBV6-5 to TRBJ1-1; D is ambiguous. V was trimmed by 4 bases and J by 4 bases, leaving 7 bases between them. This CDR3 is 12 amino acids long. Germline V gives CDR1 MNHEY, CDR2 SVGAGI. This CDR3 reads CASSSPGTEAFF. The CDR3 region has the DNA TGTGCCAGCAGTTCTCCGGGCACTGAAGCTTTCTTT.

The chain has TRBV4-3 and TRBJ1-2, with a tentative D call TRBD1 (5 bases). The CDR3 is 16 amino acids. The V end lost 0 bases, the J end lost 0 bases, and 11 bases lay between the germline ends. Germline CDR1 is LGHNA and CDR2 is YSLEER. Here the CDR3 DNA reads TGCGCCAGCAGCCAAGATCGGGAGGGGACTAACTATGGCTACACCTTC. Its protein is CASSQDREGTNYGYTF.

The chain uses TRBV12-3 or TRBV12-4 and TRBJ1-2, with 7 bases matching TRBD1. This CDR3 has 13 residues. The V and J ends lost 6 bases and 7 bases, in that order; junction bases with no gene match: 8. CDR3 in DNA: TGTGCCAGCAGGACGACAGGGTCGTTTGGCTACACCTTC. Protein: CASRTTGSFGYTF.

The chain uses TRBV30 and TRBJ2-7; possible D gene TRBD2, 6 bases. Germline lookup yields CDR1 GTSNPN and CDR2 SVGIG (reference sequence). V lost 4 bases and J 4 bases, leaving 11 bases between the germline ends. The length of the CDR3 is 12 residues. CDR3 protein: CAWNIGGYEQYF. DNA of the CDR3: TGTGCCTGGAACATCGGAGGGTACGAGCAGTACTTC.

The chain links TRBV4-3 to TRBJ2-1; D uncertain. The V gene's germline CDR1 is LGHNA and CDR2 YSLEER. Trimming shortened V by 0 bases and J by 6 bases, and 9 bases separated the two germline ends. CDR3 size: 14 residues. The CDR3 nucleotides read TGCGCCAGCAGCCAAGATTCACAGTCCAATGAGCAGTTCTTC. Translated, it gives CASSQDSQSNEQFF.

The genes are TRBV7-2 and TRBJ1-3; D gene uncertain. V lost 4 bases and J lost 0, with 7 bases in between. Germline V gene sequence: CDR1 SGHTA, CDR2 FQGNSA. CDR3 length equals 14 residues. The CDR3 DNA is TGTGCCAGCAGCTCAGCCAGCTCTGGAAACACCATATATTTT. Amino acids: CASSSASSGNTIYF.

The gene calls are TRBV6-5 and TRBJ2-1; 10 bases agree with TRBD2. Per germline, CDR1 MNHEY and CDR2 SVGAGI. The CDR3 extends over 15 amino acids. Trimming at V came to 5 bases and at J to 6 bases, leaving 7 bases not matched to a gene. CDR3 region: CASSLLAGASNEQFF. The CDR3 nucleotides are TGTGCCAGCAGTCTGCTAGCGGGGGCCTCCAATGAGCAGTTCTTC.

V usage is TRBV7-9 and J usage is TRBJ2-2; no reliable D call. Germline V CDR1 and CDR2: SEHNR, FQNEAQ (reference sequence). The CDR3 length is 16 residues. Trimming stripped 2 bases from V and 0 bases from J, with 10 bases between. CDR3 sequence reads: CASSLYNRPNTGELFF. The CDR3 DNA sequence: TGTGCCAGCAGCTTATACAACAGACCGAACACCGGGGAGCTGTTTTTT.

The gene calls are TRBV6-6 and TRBJ2-1, with 8 bases lining up with TRBD1. Germline V gives CDR1 MNHNY, CDR2 SVGAGI (reference sequence). J gave up 6 bases and V 6 bases, and 13 bases lay outside the gene matches. The CDR3 contains 16 residues. In DNA, the CDR3 is TGTGCCAGCAGATCGGACAGGGCGAGTCAGAGCAATGAGCAGTTCTTC. As protein: CASRSDRASQSNEQFF.

The chain employs TRBV2 and TRBJ1-5; TRBD1 is a possible D gene (5 bases). There are 16 residues in the CDR3. Germline-derived CDR1 and CDR2 are SNHLY and FYNNEI. V dropped 0 bases and J dropped 0 bases, with 9 bases sitting between them. DNA for the CDR3: TGTGCCAGCAGTGAAGCTTGGACAAATAGCAATCAGCCCCAGCATTTT. Its translation is CASSEAWTNSNQPQHF.

V and J are TRBV11-2 and TRBJ1-5; unclear D gene. This CDR3 has 15 amino acids. Between the trimmed V and J ends, which lost 3 bases and 0 bases, there was a span of 9 bases. The germline gives CDR1 SGHAT, CDR2 FQNNGV. This chain's CDR3 is CASSLAGGSNQPQHF. DNA of the CDR3: TGTGCCAGCAGCTTGGCCGGAGGTAGCAATCAGCCCCAGCATTTT.

The chain is built from TRBV7-3 and TRBJ2-3; a weak D match, TRBD2 (6 bases). CDR3 length: 16 residues. V lost 4 bases, J lost 5 bases, and 19 bases lay in between. Germline V gives CDR1 SGHTA, CDR2 FQGTGA. The CDR3 is CASSSVGEVIGDTQYF. The CDR3 DNA follows: TGTGCCAGCAGCTCCGTTGGGGAGGTAATTGGAGATACGCAGTATTTT.

The chain is built from TRBV19 and TRBJ2-7; 8 bases are shared with TRBD2. The CDR3 extends over 16 amino acids. With V trimmed by 3 bases and J by 2 bases, 9 bases remained unmatched. Germline loops: CDR1 LNHDA, CDR2 SQIVND (reference sequence). Here the CDR3 DNA reads TGTGCCAGTAGTATGGCGGGGGGCCGTATTACCTACGAGCAGTACTTC. Amino acid sequence: CASSMAGGRITYEQYF. The variable domain in full, completed from reference TRBV19 and TRBJ2-7, reads DGGITQSPKYLFRKEGQNVTLSCEQNLNHDAMYWYRQDPGQGLRLIYYSQIVNDFQKGDIAEGYSVSREKKESFPLTVTSAQKNPTAFYLCASSMAGGRITYEQYFGPGTRLTVT.

The rearrangement uses TRBV10-3 and TRBJ2-3; 7 positions agree with TRBD1. CDR1 and CDR2 (germline): ENHRY, SYGVKD. The CDR3 sequence is 15 residues long. V trimming: 3 bases; J trimming: 3 bases; junction bases outside the gene matches: 6. CDR3 nucleotide sequence: TGTGCCATCAGTGATTCGCAGGGGGTAACAGATACGCAGTATTTT. It is translated as CAISDSQGVTDTQYF.

The V call is TRBV4-3, the J call TRBJ1-5; tentative D call: TRBD1 (6 bases). V lost 1 base to trimming and J lost 5 bases, with 15 bases between them. The CDR3 totals 16 residues. Germline assignment: CDR1 LGHNA and CDR2 YSLEER. The CDR3 spells CASSQGPGGEDQPQHF. The CDR3 DNA sequence: TGCGCCAGCAGCCAAGGCCCGGGGGGCGAGGATCAGCCCCAGCATTTT.

The chain employs TRBV29-1 and TRBJ1-4; 7 bases line up with TRBD1. Trimming took 4 bases from V and 4 from J; bases not matched to a gene: 9. This CDR3 has 15 amino acids. From germline, CDR1 is SQVTM and CDR2 ANQGSEA. CDR3 region: CSVGFLGQINEKLFF. The CDR3 coding sequence is TGCAGCGTTGGCTTCTTGGGACAGATTAATGAAAAACTGTTTTTT.

This chain uses TRBV19 with TRBJ1-5; TRBD1 matches at 8 bases. Germline CDR1 reads LNHDA; CDR2 reads SQIVND (reference sequence). Germline trimming cut 4 bases from V and 0 bases from J; bases unmatched to any gene: 2. The CDR3 is 15 amino acids. DNA for the CDR3: TGTGCCAGTAGTACGGACAGGGATAGCAATCAGCCCCAGCATTTT. Amino acid sequence: CASSTDRDSNQPQHF.